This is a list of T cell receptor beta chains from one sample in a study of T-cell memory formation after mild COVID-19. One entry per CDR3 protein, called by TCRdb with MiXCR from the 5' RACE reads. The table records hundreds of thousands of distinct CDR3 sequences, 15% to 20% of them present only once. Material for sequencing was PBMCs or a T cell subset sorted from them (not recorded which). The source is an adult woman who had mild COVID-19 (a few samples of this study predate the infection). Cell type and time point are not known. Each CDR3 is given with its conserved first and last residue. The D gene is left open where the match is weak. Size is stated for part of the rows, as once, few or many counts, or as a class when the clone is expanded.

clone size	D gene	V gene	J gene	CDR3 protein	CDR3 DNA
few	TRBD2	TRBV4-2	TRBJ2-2	CASSQESQLAGYTGELFF	TGTGCCAGCAGCCAAGAGTCGCAACTAGCGGGGTACACCGGGGAGCTGTTTTTT
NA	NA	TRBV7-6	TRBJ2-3	CASSSKGGSTDTQYF	TGTGCCAGCAGCAGCAAAGGGGGGAGCACAGATACGCAGTATTTT
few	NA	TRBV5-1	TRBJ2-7	CASSPAEGYEQYF	TGCGCCAGCAGCCCTGCGGAGGGTTACGAGCAGTACTTC
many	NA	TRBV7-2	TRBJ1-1	CASSLGGGSMNTEAFF	TGTGCCAGCAGCTTAGGAGGGGGTAGCATGAACACTGAAGCTTTCTTT
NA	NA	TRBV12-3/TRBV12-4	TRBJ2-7	CASSSAGNSYEQYF	TGTGCCAGCAGTTCCGCGGGGAATTCCTACGAGCAGTACTTC
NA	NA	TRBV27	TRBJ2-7	CASSSPGNEQYF	TGTGCCAGCAGTAGTCCAGGGAACGAGCAGTACTTC
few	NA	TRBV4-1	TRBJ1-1	CASTSGGATEAFF	TGCGCCAGCACTTCGGGGGGTGCCACTGAAGCTTTCTTT
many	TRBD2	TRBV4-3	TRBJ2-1	CASSQEWASGSYNEQFF	TGCGCCAGCAGCCAAGAATGGGCTAGCGGGAGTTACAATGAGCAGTTCTTC
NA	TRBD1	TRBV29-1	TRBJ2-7	CSVARDSYEQYF	TGCAGCGTAGCTAGGGACAGCTACGAGCAGTACTTC
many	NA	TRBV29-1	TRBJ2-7	CSARGQIYEQYF	TGCAGCGCCCGAGGACAGATATACGAGCAGTACTTC
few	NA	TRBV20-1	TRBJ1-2	CSASGATYTF	TGCAGTGCTAGTGGGGCGACCTACACCTTC
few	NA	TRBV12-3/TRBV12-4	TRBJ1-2	CASSLALTGLGTF	TGTGCCAGCAGTTTAGCGCTCACCGGACTGGGGACCTTC
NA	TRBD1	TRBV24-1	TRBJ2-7	CATSAGQGAREQYF	TGTGCCACCAGTGCGGGACAGGGGGCGAGGGAGCAGTACTTC
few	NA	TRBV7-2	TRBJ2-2	CASSPMLTGDLFF	TGTGCCAGCAGCCCCATGTTAACCGGGGATCTGTTTTTT
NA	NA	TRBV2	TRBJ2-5	CASNTGAGNQETQYF	TGTGCCAGCAATACAGGAGCGGGCAACCAAGAGACCCAGTACTTC
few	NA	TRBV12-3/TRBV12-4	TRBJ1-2	CASSPSRDYGYTF	TGTGCCAGCAGTCCATCCCGGGACTATGGCTACACCTTC
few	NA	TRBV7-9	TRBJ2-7	CASSFLTSYEQYF	TGTGCCAGCAGCTTCCTGACTAGCTACGAGCAGTACTTC
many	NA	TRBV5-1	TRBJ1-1	CASSLREANTEAFF	TGCGCCAGCAGCTTGAGGGAGGCGAACACTGAAGCTTTCTTT
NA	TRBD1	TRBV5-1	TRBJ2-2	CASSFYGTENTGELFF	TGCGCCAGCAGCTTTTACGGGACAGAGAACACCGGGGAGCTGTTTTTT
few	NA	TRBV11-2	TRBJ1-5	CASSYAENQPQHF	TGTGCCAGCAGTTACGCGGAGAATCAGCCCCAGCATTTT
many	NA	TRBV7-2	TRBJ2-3	CASSLARTDTQYF	TGTGCCAGCAGCTTAGCTCGCACAGATACGCAGTATTTT
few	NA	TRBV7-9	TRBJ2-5	CASSLVGSPRETQYF	TGTGCCAGCAGCTTAGTGGGTTCTCCCAGGGAGACCCAGTACTTC
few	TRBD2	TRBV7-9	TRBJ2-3	CASSSFRRLAVDTQYF	TGTGCCAGCAGCTCCTTTCGCCGACTAGCAGTAGATACGCAGTATTTT
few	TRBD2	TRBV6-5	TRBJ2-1	CASIGRTSGSYNEQFF	TGTGCCAGCATAGGCCGAACTAGCGGTTCCTACAATGAGCAGTTCTTC
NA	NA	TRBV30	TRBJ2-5	CAWRGGWETQYF	TGTGCCTGGAGAGGCGGGTGGGAGACCCAGTACTTC
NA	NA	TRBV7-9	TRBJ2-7	CASSITGDSYEQYF	TGTGCCAGCAGCATAACCGGGGACTCCTACGAGCAGTACTTC
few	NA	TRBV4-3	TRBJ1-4	CASSQELGAELFF	TGCGCCAGCAGCCAAGAACTCGGGGCGGAACTGTTTTTT
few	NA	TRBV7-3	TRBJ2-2	CASSLYGAGELFF	TGTGCCAGCAGCTTATACGGAGCCGGGGAGCTGTTTTTT
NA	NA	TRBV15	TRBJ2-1	CATSGKREDEQFF	TGTGCCACCAGCGGAAAGAGGGAAGATGAGCAGTTCTTC
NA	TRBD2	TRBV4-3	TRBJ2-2	CASSQDLGLAGFGELFF	TGCGCCAGCAGCCAAGATTTGGGACTAGCGGGGTTCGGGGAGCTGTTTTTT
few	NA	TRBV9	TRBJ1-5	CASSVQSSGQPQHF	TGTGCCAGCAGCGTCCAGAGTTCGGGGCAGCCCCAGCATTTT
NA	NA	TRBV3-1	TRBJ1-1	CASSQDLGRINTEAFF	TGTGCCAGCAGCCAAGATCTTGGACGGATAAACACTGAAGCTTTCTTT
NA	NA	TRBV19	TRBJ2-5	CASSGRGLGAETQYF	TGTGCCAGTAGTGGGCGGGGGCTAGGAGCAGAGACCCAGTACTTC
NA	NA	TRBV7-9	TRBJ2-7	CASSPDRHEQYF	TGTGCCAGCAGCCCAGACAGGCACGAGCAGTACTTC
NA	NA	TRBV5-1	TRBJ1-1	CASSLTDSEAFF	TGCGCCAGCAGCTTGACAGACTCTGAAGCTTTCTTT